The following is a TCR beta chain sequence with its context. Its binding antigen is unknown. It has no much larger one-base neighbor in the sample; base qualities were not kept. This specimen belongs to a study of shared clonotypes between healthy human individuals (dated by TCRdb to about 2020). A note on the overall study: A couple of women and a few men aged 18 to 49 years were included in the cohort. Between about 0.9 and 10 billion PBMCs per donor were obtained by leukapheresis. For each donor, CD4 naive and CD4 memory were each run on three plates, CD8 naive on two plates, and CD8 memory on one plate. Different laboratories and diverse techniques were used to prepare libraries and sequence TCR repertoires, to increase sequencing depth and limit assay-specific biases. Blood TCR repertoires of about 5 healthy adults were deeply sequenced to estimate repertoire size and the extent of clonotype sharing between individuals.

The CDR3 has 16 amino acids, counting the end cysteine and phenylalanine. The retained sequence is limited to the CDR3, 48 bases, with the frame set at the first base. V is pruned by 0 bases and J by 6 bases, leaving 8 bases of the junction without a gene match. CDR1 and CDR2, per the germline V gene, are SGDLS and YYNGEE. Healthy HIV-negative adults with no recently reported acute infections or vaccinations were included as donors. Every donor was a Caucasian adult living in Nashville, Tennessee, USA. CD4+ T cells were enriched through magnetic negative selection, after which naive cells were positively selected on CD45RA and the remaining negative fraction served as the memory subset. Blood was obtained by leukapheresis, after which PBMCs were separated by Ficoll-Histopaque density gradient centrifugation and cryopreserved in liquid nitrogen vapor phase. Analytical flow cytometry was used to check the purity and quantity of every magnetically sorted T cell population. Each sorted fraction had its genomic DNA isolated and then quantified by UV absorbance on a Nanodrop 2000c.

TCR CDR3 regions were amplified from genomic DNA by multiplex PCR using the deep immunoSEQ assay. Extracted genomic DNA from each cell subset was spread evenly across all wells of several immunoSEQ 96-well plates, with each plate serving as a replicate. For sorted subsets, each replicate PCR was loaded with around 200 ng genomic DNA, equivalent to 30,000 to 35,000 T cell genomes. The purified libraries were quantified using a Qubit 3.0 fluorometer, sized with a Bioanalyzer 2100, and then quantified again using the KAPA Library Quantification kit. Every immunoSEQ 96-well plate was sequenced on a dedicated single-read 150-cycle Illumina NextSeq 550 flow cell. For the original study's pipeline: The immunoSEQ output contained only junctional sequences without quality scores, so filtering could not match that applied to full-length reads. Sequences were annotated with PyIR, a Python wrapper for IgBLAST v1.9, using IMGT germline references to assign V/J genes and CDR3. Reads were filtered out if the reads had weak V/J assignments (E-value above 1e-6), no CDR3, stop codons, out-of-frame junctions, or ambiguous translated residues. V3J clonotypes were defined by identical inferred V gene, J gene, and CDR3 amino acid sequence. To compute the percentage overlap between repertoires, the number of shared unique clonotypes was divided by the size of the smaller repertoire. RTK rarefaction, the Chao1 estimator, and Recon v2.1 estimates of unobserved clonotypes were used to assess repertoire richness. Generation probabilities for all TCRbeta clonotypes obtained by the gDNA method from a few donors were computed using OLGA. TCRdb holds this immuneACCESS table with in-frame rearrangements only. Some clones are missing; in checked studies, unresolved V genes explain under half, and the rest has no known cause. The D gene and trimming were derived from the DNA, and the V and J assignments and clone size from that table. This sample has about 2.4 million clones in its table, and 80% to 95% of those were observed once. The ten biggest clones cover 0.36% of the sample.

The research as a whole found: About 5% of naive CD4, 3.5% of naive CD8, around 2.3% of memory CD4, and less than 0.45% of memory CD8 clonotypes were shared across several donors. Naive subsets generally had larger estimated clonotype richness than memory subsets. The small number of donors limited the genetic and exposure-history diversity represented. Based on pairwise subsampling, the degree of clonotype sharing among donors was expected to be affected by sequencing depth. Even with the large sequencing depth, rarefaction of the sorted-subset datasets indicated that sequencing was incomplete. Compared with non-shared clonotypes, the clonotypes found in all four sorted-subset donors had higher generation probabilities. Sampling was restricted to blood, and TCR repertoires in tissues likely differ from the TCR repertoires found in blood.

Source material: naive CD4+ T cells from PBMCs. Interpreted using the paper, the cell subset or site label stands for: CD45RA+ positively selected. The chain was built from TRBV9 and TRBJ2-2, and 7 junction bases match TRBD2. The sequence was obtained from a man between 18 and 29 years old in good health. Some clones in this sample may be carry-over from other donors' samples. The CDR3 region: CASSVAGGSWSGELFF. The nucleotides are TGTGCCAGCAGCGTAGCGGGCGGGAGTTGGTCCGGGGAGCTGTTTTTT.